One and the same sample provided the 9 T cell receptor beta chains below, sequenced in a study of shared clonotypes between healthy human individuals. Clones were sequenced by immunoSEQ multiplex PCR, and TCRdb holds only the in-frame ones, with some missing. The sample includes around 690,000 clones, 80% to 95% seen only once; the top ten take about 33%. The sequenced material came from memory CD8+ T cells from PBMCs. The subset here: CD45RO+ cells pooled with CCR7-negative TemRA cells. These receptors were collected from a young man in good health. Some clones in this sample may be carry-over from other donors' samples.

The rearrangement links TRBV5-1 to TRBJ2-7; possibly TRBD1 for D (6 bases). V was trimmed by 4 bases and J by 2 bases, leaving 10 bases between them. This CDR3 is 13 amino acids long. In germline, CDR1 is SGHRS, CDR2 YFSETQ. The CDR3 reads CASSGGHPYEQYF. For the CDR3, the DNA is TGCGCCAGCAGCGGGGGACACCCCTACGAGCAGTACTTC.

J is TRBJ2-3 and V is TRBV29-1; D gene unclear. CDR1 and CDR2 from the germline V gene are SQVTM and ANQGSEA. The CDR3 sequence is 13 residues long. Trimming removed 7 bases from V and 4 bases from J, with 15 bases in between. In nucleotides, the CDR3 is TGCAGCGACCTACCCACTAATTCAGATACGCAGTATTTT. Encoded protein: CSDLPTNSDTQYF.

The chain employs TRBV2 and TRBJ2-7, with D possibly being TRBD2 (6 bases). The ends were cut back, 2 bases at V and 4 bases at J, with 15 bases in the middle. The germline CDR1 and CDR2 sequences are SNHLY and FYNNEI. The CDR3 has 15 residues. The CDR3 nucleotides read TGTGCCAGCAGTGAAAGGAGGGGCGCATCGTACGAGCAGTACTTC. Residues: CASSERRGASYEQYF.

Regarding this clone: This CDR3 is also generated by other DNA sequences in the sample. V gene TRBV5-1 combines with J gene TRBJ1-1; D is unresolved. The V end was cut by 4 bases, the J end by 5 bases, with 9 bases between. CDR3 length equals 12 residues. CDR1 SGHRS and CDR2 YFSETQ come from the germline V gene. The CDR3 region is CASSTTGTEAFF. In nucleotides, the CDR3 is TGCGCCAGCAGCACGACTGGGACTGAAGCTTTCTTT.

The chain has TRBV5-6 and TRBJ1-1; no definite D call. Germline V gene data show CDR1 as SGHDT and CDR2 as YYEEEE. The CDR3 contains 13 residues. V was clipped by 4 bases and J by 6 bases, with 13 bases between them. CDR3 loop: CASSVRRAAEAFF. As DNA, the CDR3 is TGTGCCAGCAGCGTTCGTAGGGCTGCTGAAGCTTTCTTT.

This CDR3 reads CASTLSVGVLGQPQHF. CDR3 bases: TGTGCCAGCACCTTAAGCGTCGGGGTCCTAGGGCAGCCCCAGCATTTT. The chain links TRBV2 to TRBJ1-5; D is undetermined. CDR3 size: 16 residues. Germline CDR1 reads SNHLY; CDR2 reads FYNNEI. V gave up 7 bases and J gave up 7 bases, with 23 bases separating them.

In its sample, this clone was seen a few times. This sequence joins TRBV6-1 and TRBJ1-2; 9 nucleotides match TRBD1. J lost 8 bases, V lost 2 bases, and 9 bases had no gene match. The germline V gene encodes CDR1 MNHNS and CDR2 SASEGT. There are 15 residues in the CDR3. The CDR3 reads CASSEIGDRVGGYTF. In DNA, the CDR3 is TGTGCCAGCAGTGAAATTGGGGACAGGGTTGGAGGCTACACCTTC.

The chain combines TRBV7-8 with TRBJ1-1; D is possibly TRBD1 (5 bases). Germline loops: CDR1 SGHVS, CDR2 FQNEAQ. Deletions cut 0 bases from V and 5 bases from J, with 10 bases between. The CDR3 loop spans 14 amino acids. This CDR3 reads CASSLARVRTEAFF. The CDR3 DNA follows: TGTGCCAGCAGCTTAGCCAGGGTGCGGACTGAAGCTTTCTTT.

The table lists this clone with a count of one. The gene calls are TRBV7-6 and TRBJ1-1; 8 bases are shared with TRBD1. CDR1 is SGHVS, CDR2 FNYEAQ, per germline. V gave up 5 bases and J gave up 0 bases; unmatched junction bases: 5. CDR3 size: 15 residues. The CDR3: CASSDRQGLNTEAFF. The CDR3 DNA is TGTGCCAGCAGCGACAGACAGGGGCTGAACACTGAAGCTTTCTTT.